The rows below give T cell receptor beta chains drawn from one sample of a study of shared clonotypes between healthy human individuals. Assay: immunoSEQ multiplex PCR; the TCRdb copy retains only in-frame clones and omits some. The sample consists of 450,000 to 500,000 clones, 65% to 85% of them appearing once. Sequenced material: PBMCs. The source of these receptors is a woman aged 40-49 years in good health. Some clones in this sample may be carry-over from other donors' samples. Both conserved end residues are part of each CDR3. Each record gives: V gene, J gene, clone size, D gene, CDR3 protein, CDR3 DNA. The D gene is left open where the match is weak. Clone size is shown for a subset of rows, as once, few, many or a class of expanded clone.

TRBV29-1,TRBJ2-7,-,TRBD2,CSVAATSGSFGEQYF,TGCAGCGTTGCAGCGACTAGCGGGAGTTTTGGCGAGCAGTACTTC
TRBV2,TRBJ2-3,-,TRBD2,CASIREGSTDTQYF,TGTGCCAGCATCCGGGAGGGTAGCACAGATACGCAGTATTTT
TRBV27,TRBJ2-7,-,-,CASTERTGYEQYF,TGTGCCAGCACCGAGCGGACGGGCTACGAGCAGTACTTC
TRBV18,TRBJ2-7,-,-,CASSPRLSDGLGEQYF,TGTGCCAGCTCACCACGGCTGTCAGACGGTCTGGGGGAGCAGTACTTC
TRBV10-3,TRBJ1-1,-,TRBD1,CAIAPGQGKDNTEAFF,TGTGCCATTGCCCCGGGACAGGGGAAGGATAACACTGAAGCTTTCTTT
TRBV5-1,TRBJ2-5,-,-,CASSTGLQRYF,TGCGCCAGCAGCACGGGGCTACAGCGGTACTTC
TRBV4-2,TRBJ2-1,-,TRBD2,CASSQRVAGDHEQFF,TGTGCCAGCAGCCAAAGGGTAGCGGGAGACCATGAGCAGTTCTTC
TRBV29-1,TRBJ2-5,-,-,CSVPTGGVVTQYF,TGCAGCGTTCCGACCGGTGGTGTTGTGACCCAGTACTTC
TRBV10-3,TRBJ2-5,-,-,CAISEIDFQETQYF,TGTGCCATCAGTGAGATAGATTTTCAAGAGACCCAGTACTTC
TRBV7-9,TRBJ2-1,-,-,CASSYGTYNEQFF,TGTGCCAGCAGCTACGGGACCTACAATGAGCAGTTCTTC
TRBV7-3,TRBJ2-3,once,-,CASSLTREDTQYF,TGTGCCAGCAGCTTAACAAGGGAAGATACGCAGTATTTT
TRBV7-9,TRBJ2-5,-,-,CASSPSGFVETQYF,TGTGCCAGCAGCCCTTCCGGGTTCGTCGAGACCCAGTACTTC
TRBV5-1,TRBJ1-2,-,-,CASSLDAAGPGGYTF,TGCGCCAGCAGCTTGGATGCGGCAGGGCCTGGCGGCTACACCTTC
TRBV7-8,TRBJ2-5,-,TRBD1,CASSSNRGLEQYF,TGTGCCAGCAGCTCCAACAGGGGGCTTGAGCAGTACTTC
TRBV7-8,TRBJ2-1,-,TRBD2,CASSLTGTSGRKFF,TGTGCCAGCAGCTTAACCGGGACTAGCGGGAGGAAGTTCTTC
TRBV7-3,TRBJ2-1,-,TRBD2,CASSLTGLAGDEQFF,TGTGCCAGCAGCTTAACGGGACTAGCTGGCGATGAGCAGTTCTTC
TRBV10-3,TRBJ2-7,-,TRBD2,CANAPSGGYEQYF,TGTGCCAACGCCCCGAGCGGGGGCTACGAGCAGTACTTC
TRBV7-9,TRBJ2-1,-,TRBD2,CASSLLAGGYNEQFF,TGTGCCAGCAGCTTACTAGCGGGAGGTTACAATGAGCAGTTCTTC
TRBV4-2,TRBJ2-7,-,-,CASSYRGEAHYEQYF,TGTGCCAGCAGCTATAGGGGGGAGGCCCACTACGAGCAGTACTTC
TRBV6-5,TRBJ1-3,-,-,CASSYSSSSGNTIYF,TGTGCCAGCAGTTACTCCTCTAGCTCTGGAAACACCATATATTTT
TRBV2,TRBJ2-7,once,-,CAPSRAGPYEQYF,TGTGCCCCCTCCCGGGCGGGACCCTACGAGCAGTACTTC
TRBV4-1,TRBJ2-7,few,-,CASSQVDVGPYEQYF,TGCGCCAGCAGCCAAGTGGACGTCGGACCCTACGAGCAGTACTTC
TRBV7-3,TRBJ2-7,-,-,CASSLSGGGRYEQYF,TGTGCCAGCAGCTTAAGCGGGGGCGGCCGCTACGAGCAGTACTTC
TRBV29-1,TRBJ2-7,-,-,CSVFDEGRWYEQYF,TGCAGCGTCTTTGACGAGGGCCGGTGGTACGAGCAGTACTTC
TRBV19,TRBJ2-5,-,-,CASSIAAGGAGSQETQYF,TGTGCCAGTAGTATAGCCGCAGGGGGAGCGGGCAGCCAAGAGACCCAGTACTTC
TRBV15,TRBJ1-5,-,TRBD1,CATTAGTGRHQPQHF,TGTGCCACCACAGCCGGGACAGGGAGGCATCAGCCCCAGCATTTT
TRBV28,TRBJ2-7,-,-,CASTPGHRYEQYF,TGTGCCAGCACTCCGGGACATCGGTACGAGCAGTACTTC
TRBV19,TRBJ2-7,-,-,CASSADRDYEQYF,TGTGCCAGTAGTGCGGACAGAGACTACGAGCAGTACTTC
TRBV2,TRBJ2-7,-,TRBD2,CATPGASGRSYEQSF,TGTGCCACACCAGGGGCTAGCGGGAGGTCCTACGAGCAGTCCTTC
TRBV29-1,TRBJ2-5,-,-,CSVEAAARETQYF,TGCAGCGTTGAAGCGGCAGCGCGTGAGACCCAGTACTTC
TRBV4-3,TRBJ1-2,-,-,CASSLYRSANYGYTF,TGCGCCAGCAGCCTTTACCGATCGGCGAACTATGGCTACACCTTC
TRBV5-4,TRBJ1-1,-,-,CASSGGLINTEAFF,TGTGCCAGCAGCGGGGGCCTTATAAACACTGAAGCTTTCTTT
TRBV27,TRBJ1-1,-,-,CASSSGGTEAFF,TGTGCCAGCAGTTCTGGTGGCACTGAAGCTTTCTTT
TRBV5-1,TRBJ1-2,-,-,CASSLEAGSLYGYTF,TGCGCCAGCAGCTTGGAGGCAGGTTCTCTTTATGGCTACACCTTC
TRBV7-9,TRBJ2-3,-,-,CASNEAAGTDTQYF,TGTGCCAGCAACGAGGCGGCAGGCACAGATACGCAGTATTTT
TRBV11-2,TRBJ1-1,-,-,CASSPLGGITEAFF,TGTGCCAGCAGCCCTTTGGGGGGGATCACTGAAGCTTTCTTT
TRBV9,TRBJ2-7,few,TRBD2,CASSPKRTSGRSYEQYF,TGTGCCAGCAGCCCCAAAAGGACTAGCGGGAGGTCCTACGAGCAGTACTTC
TRBV5-1,TRBJ1-3,-,-,CASSLGGSPSGNTIYF,TGCGCCAGCAGCTTGGGGGGGTCCCCCTCTGGAAACACCATATATTTT
TRBV5-1,TRBJ2-5,-,-,CASSSPPGRSRPWQETQYF,TGCGCCAGCAGCTCACCTCCGGGACGGTCGAGACCATGGCAAGAGACCCAGTACTTC
TRBV2,TRBJ2-5,-,TRBD1,CASSRTGGETQYF,TGTGCCAGCAGTCGGACAGGGGGAGAGACCCAGTACTTC
TRBV5-1,TRBJ2-3,once,-,CASRRDINTDTQYF,TGCGCCAGCAGACGGGACATCAACACAGATACGCAGTATTTT
TRBV6-1,TRBJ1-5,-,TRBD1,CATGQGAGQPQHF,TGTGCCACCGGACAGGGGGCTGGTCAGCCCCAGCATTTT
TRBV5-4,TRBJ1-1,-,-,CASSLRARSAITEAFF,TGTGCCAGCAGCTTAAGGGCGCGATCAGCGATTACTGAAGCTTTCTTT
TRBV2,TRBJ1-3,-,-,CASRKTGAAGNTIYF,TGTGCCAGCAGGAAAACAGGCGCAGCTGGAAACACCATATATTTT
TRBV9,TRBJ2-3,-,-,CASSQRAARTDTQYF,TGTGCCAGCAGCCAAAGGGCGGCCCGCACAGATACGCAGTATTTT
TRBV28,TRBJ2-7,-,TRBD1,CASSDLPGQGGYEQYF,TGTGCCAGCAGTGATCTACCGGGACAGGGAGGCTACGAGCAGTACTTC
TRBV28,TRBJ2-7,-,-,CASSLFGGVGRWEQYF,TGTGCCAGCAGTTTATTCGGTGGGGTTGGGAGGTGGGAGCAGTACTTC
TRBV10-2,TRBJ1-2,-,-,CASSEYESLYGYTF,TGCGCCAGCAGTGAGTACGAGAGCCTCTATGGCTACACCTTC
TRBV7-2,TRBJ2-5,-,-,CASAELSGKTQYF,TGTGCCAGCGCGGAACTATCCGGAAAGACCCAGTACTTC
TRBV7-2,TRBJ2-7,-,TRBD2,CASSLESGRASYEQYF,TGTGCCAGCAGCTTAGAGAGCGGGAGGGCCTCCTACGAGCAGTACTTC
TRBV14,TRBJ2-1,-,-,CASSPRAEYNEQFF,TGTGCCAGCAGCCCCCGGGCAGAATACAATGAGCAGTTCTTC
TRBV4-3,TRBJ1-3,-,-,CASSQGSRGSGNTIYF,TGCGCCAGCAGCCAAGGGAGTAGGGGGTCTGGAAACACCATATATTTT